This TCR beta chain derives from a study of blood T cell repertoires in COVID-19. Germline V CDR1 and CDR2: MDHEN, SYDVKM. The CDR3 is 12 residues long. V was shortened by 10 bases and J by 7 bases, with 14 bases between the two germline ends. Study processing details: Amplification from reference gene primers served as the basis for estimated nucleated cell counts. This table comes from immunoSEQ multiplex PCR, and its TCRdb copy is limited to in-frame clones, with some not included. V, J and clone size are taken as reported in that table, and D and trimming were inferred from the DNA itself. The sample lists approximately 110,000 clones, over 75% occurring once.

The rearrangement joins TRBV28 to TRBJ1-5; D unresolved. The sequenced sample consisted of peripheral blood. The TCR originated in a man in his 70s with active or convalescent COVID-19. CDR3 sequence reads: CATHKRGQPQHF. DNA of the CDR3: TGTGCCACCCACAAACGAGGGCAGCCCCAGCATTTT. The full variable domain, with the rest looked up from reference TRBV28 and TRBJ1-5, is DVKVTQSSRYLVKRTGEKVFLECVQDMDHENMFWYRQDPGLGLRLIYFSYDVKMKEKGDIPEGYSVSREKKERFSLILESASTNQTSMYLCATHKRGQPQHFGDGTRLSIL.